Listed below are T cell receptor beta chains from one sample, sequenced in a study of graft-versus-host responses after intestinal transplantation. Method: immunoSEQ multiplex PCR; TCRdb's copy keeps in-frame clones and lacks some. Of around 5,000 clones listed, 69% are singletons. Sample: ileum tissue, taken roughly 310 days after intestinal transplant. The receptors originated from a human patient who received an intestinal transplant, so some T cells may come from the graft donor. The CDR3 runs from the conserved cysteine through the conserved F or W. A D gene is named only where the DNA matches it firmly. Clone sizes are given selectively: once, few, many, or a class where the clone is expanded.

CDR3	DNA	D	V	size	J
CASSLSAHTGELFF	TGTGCCAGCAGCTTAAGCGCTCACACCGGGGAGCTGTTTTTT	.	TRBV7-3	few	TRBJ2-2
CASSLDGSSSNEQFF	TGTGCCAGCAGCTTAGACGGGAGTAGCTCCAATGAGCAGTTCTTC	.	TRBV11-3	.	TRBJ2-1
CASSLALARYEQYF	TGCGCCAGCAGCTTGGCGCTAGCTCGCTACGAGCAGTACTTC	.	TRBV5-1	few	TRBJ2-7
CASGPPPTGARNTEAFF	TGTGCTAGTGGTCCCCCTCCTACAGGGGCTAGGAACACTGAAGCTTTCTTT	TRBD1	TRBV12-5	.	TRBJ1-1
CSVSGGGEQYF	TGCAGCGTCTCAGGGGGCGGCGAGCAGTACTTC	TRBD1	TRBV29-1	.	TRBJ2-7
CASSDSGTSSTTTEQYF	TGTGCCAGCAGCGATTCCGGGACTAGCTCTACTACTACCGAGCAGTACTTC	TRBD2	TRBV6-9	.	TRBJ2-7
CASSTRQANYGYTF	TGTGCCAGTAGTACGAGACAGGCCAACTATGGCTACACCTTC	.	TRBV19	few	TRBJ1-2
CASSAGTSGRGDTQYF	TGTGCCAGCAGTGCCGGGACTAGCGGGAGAGGAGATACGCAGTATTTT	TRBD2	TRBV2	.	TRBJ2-3
CAWSALRTWREGNTGELFF	TGTGCCTGGAGTGCCCTCAGAACTTGGCGGGAGGGAAACACCGGGGAGCTGTTTTTT	TRBD2	TRBV30	once	TRBJ2-2
CASSPDTNYGYTF	TGTGCCAGCAGTCCGGACACTAACTATGGCTACACCTTC	.	TRBV6-4	.	TRBJ1-2
CASNELAGGDTQYF	TGTGCCAGCAACGAACTAGCGGGTGGCGATACGCAGTATTTT	TRBD2	TRBV6-5	few	TRBJ2-3
CSVQGQRIGGAEQYF	TGCAGCGTCCAGGGACAGAGAATAGGGGGAGCCGAGCAGTACTTC	TRBD1	TRBV29-1	few	TRBJ2-7
CASSNTGELFF	TGTGCCAGCAGTAACACCGGGGAGCTGTTTTTT	.	TRBV11-2	few	TRBJ2-2
CASSLAGAGVVETQYF	TGTGCCAGCAGCTTAGCCGGAGCGGGAGTGGTTGAGACCCAGTACTTC	TRBD2	TRBV7-6	.	TRBJ2-5
CASSARDFNPETQYF	TGTGCCAGTAGTGCCCGGGACTTTAATCCGGAGACCCAGTACTTC	.	TRBV19	.	TRBJ2-5
CASSFWPLAKNIQYF	TGTGCCAGCAGTTTTTGGCCCCTAGCCAAAAACATTCAGTACTTC	.	TRBV28	medium-sized	TRBJ2-4
CATRPAGTNEKLFF	TGTGCCACCCGACCGGCCGGGACTAATGAAAAACTGTTTTTT	.	TRBV6-1	few	TRBJ1-4
CASSQAASVGEQYF	TGTGCCAGTAGTCAAGCGGCGTCGGTGGGAGAGCAGTACTTC	.	TRBV19	.	TRBJ2-7
CASSSTSGGAYEQYF	TGTGCCAGCAGCTCGACTAGCGGGGGGGCCTACGAGCAGTACTTC	TRBD2	TRBV5-4	.	TRBJ2-7
CASSGRQNIYGYTF	TGTGCCAGCAGCGGACGACAGAACATCTATGGCTACACCTTC	.	TRBV11-2	.	TRBJ1-2
CASGGETTDTQYF	TGTGCCAGCGGGGGGGAGACGACAGATACGCAGTATTTT	TRBD2	TRBV2	once	TRBJ2-3
CASSERTGRRYEQYF	TGCGCCAGCAGTGAGCGGACAGGAAGACGGTACGAGCAGTACTTC	TRBD1	TRBV10-1	few	TRBJ2-7
CASSLEPRGETQYF	TGCGCCAGCAGCTTGGAGCCTAGAGGAGAGACCCAGTACTTC	.	TRBV5-1	.	TRBJ2-5
CASSFGTRDEQFF	TGTGCCAGTAGTTTCGGGACTAGGGATGAGCAGTTCTTC	TRBD2	TRBV19	.	TRBJ2-1
CASRLTDTQYF	TGTGCCAGCAGACTCACAGATACGCAGTATTTT	.	TRBV27	.	TRBJ2-3
CASSDFLRGRTDTQYF	TGTGCCAGCAGTGACTTCCTAAGAGGACGGACAGATACGCAGTATTTT	.	TRBV28	.	TRBJ2-3
CASSLLQNYGYTF	TGTGCCAGCAGCTTATTACAGAACTATGGCTACACCTTC	.	TRBV7-9	.	TRBJ1-2
CASSSIRQGNTIYF	TGTGCCAGCAGCTCCATTCGACAGGGGAACACCATATATTTT	TRBD1	TRBV7-3	few	TRBJ1-3
CASLSGANVLTF	TGTGCCAGCTTGTCCGGGGCCAACGTCCTGACTTTC	.	TRBV9	.	TRBJ2-6
CASSIRQGSNQPQHF	TGTGCCAGCAGTATCCGACAGGGGAGCAATCAGCCCCAGCATTTT	TRBD1	TRBV27	few	TRBJ1-5
CAWSAAPSYDYTF	TGTGCCTGGAGCGCGGCCCCGTCCTATGACTACACCTTC	.	TRBV30	.	TRBJ1-2
CASSSRRIYGYTF	TGTGCCAGCAGCTCCCGCAGGATCTATGGCTACACCTTC	.	TRBV7-2	.	TRBJ1-2
CAISAQGELEDTQYF	TGTGCCATCAGTGCACAGGGGGAGCTGGAAGATACGCAGTATTTT	TRBD1	TRBV10-3	.	TRBJ2-3
CASSLGSTSRHDEQYF	TGTGCCAGCAGCTTAGGCTCGACTAGCCGGCATGACGAGCAGTACTTC	TRBD2	TRBV11-2	.	TRBJ2-7
CASSESNREGYTF	TGCGCCAGCAGTGAGTCGAACAGGGAGGGCTACACCTTC	.	TRBV10-2	.	TRBJ1-2
CASSLGANEQFF	TGTGCCAGCAGCTTAGGGGCTAATGAGCAGTTCTTC	.	TRBV7-3	.	TRBJ2-1
CAWSVALGTEAFF	TGTGCCTGGAGTGTAGCCCTTGGCACTGAAGCTTTCTTT	.	TRBV30	.	TRBJ1-1
CAWSAGGAEAFF	TGTGCCTGGAGTGCAGGAGGGGCTGAAGCTTTCTTT	.	TRBV30	.	TRBJ1-1
CASVSPGQADYGYTF	TGTGCCAGCGTAAGTCCGGGACAGGCGGACTATGGCTACACCTTC	TRBD1	TRBV25-1	.	TRBJ1-2
CASSLTGGPHQETQYF	TGTGCCAGCAGCCTAACAGGGGGTCCCCACCAAGAGACCCAGTACTTC	TRBD1	TRBV11-1	.	TRBJ2-5
CASSGQSLINQPQHF	TGTGCCAGTAGTGGACAGAGTCTGATCAATCAGCCCCAGCATTTT	.	TRBV19	.	TRBJ1-5
CASSYGANQPQHF	TGTGCCAGCAGTTACGGGGCGAATCAGCCCCAGCATTTT	.	TRBV6-5	.	TRBJ1-5
CASSPTWGREQYF	TGTGCCAGCAGCCCCACGTGGGGGCGCGAGCAGTACTTC	.	TRBV21-1	.	TRBJ2-7
CASTSRGGLLYNEQFF	TGTGCCAGCACCTCTCGAGGCGGTTTACTCTACAATGAGCAGTTCTTC	.	TRBV7-6	large	TRBJ2-1
CASSSLARTGELFF	TGTGCCAGCAGCTCCTTAGCGAGGACCGGGGAGCTGTTTTTT	.	TRBV11-3	.	TRBJ2-2
CASSLESFAPAF	TGTGCCAGCAGCTTGGAGAGCTTCGCCCCAGCATTT	.	TRBV5-8	.	TRBJ1-5
CASSLGGGETQYF	TGTGCCAGCAGCTTAGGAGGGGGCGAGACCCAGTACTTC	TRBD1	TRBV7-2	.	TRBJ2-5